The clone carrying this T cell receptor (beta chain) was counted at least ten times. TCRdb independently ran MiXCR on the 5' RACE reads; one entry per CDR3 protein. The sample yields over 150,000 distinct CDR3 sequences, 6% to 7.5% seen once. The data were taken from a study of T cells after yellow fever vaccination. V gave up 2 bases and J gave up 3 bases, with 7 bases separating them. CDR1 is KGHSH and CDR2 is LQKENI in the germline V gene. This CDR3 spans 13 amino acids. The sequencing used CD4+ T cells sorted from PBMCs, collected 5 days after the first yellow fever vaccination. This receptor was identified in a young man who received the YFV17D yellow fever vaccine. This rearrangement joins TRBV18 to TRBJ1-1; D unclear. This chain's CDR3 is CASSPKPYTEAFF. Here the CDR3 DNA reads TGTGCCAGCTCACCAAAGCCGTACACTGAAGCTTTCTTT. Looking up the rest from reference TRBV18 and TRBJ1-1 gives the full variable domain: NAGVMQNPRHLVRRRGQEARLRCSPMKGHSHVYWYRQLPEEGLKFMVYLQKENIIDESGMPKERFSAEFPKEGPSILRIQQVVRGDSAAYFCASSPKPYTEAFFGQGTRLTVV.